The TCR beta chain described here comes from a study of T cell responses to AZD1222 COVID-19 vaccine. Findings of the study overall: Spike-specific TCR breadth and depth both grew after two AZD1222 doses. Donors were mostly white British, more females; clonal diversity possibly underestimated. The study reported that nearly half of spike-specific TCRs target unmutated variant regions.

Sequencing was performed with immunoSEQ multiplex PCR; in TCRdb, only in-frame clones are kept and a portion is missing. The sample yields 65,000 to 85,000 clones, 90% seen once. With regard to this clone: The antigen is unknown.

There are 14 residues in the CDR3. Per the germline V gene, CDR1 is MNHNY and CDR2 is SVGAGI (reference sequence). Trimming stripped 7 bases from V and 1 base from J, with 11 bases between. V and J are TRBV6-6 and TRBJ1-5, with D possibly matching TRBD1 (6 bases). This specimen consisted of peripheral blood, obtained on day 0 of AZD1222 vaccination. The sequence came from an adult in good health. CDR3 in amino acids: CASTLDRSNQPQHF. The CDR3 DNA is TGTGCCAGCACCCTCGACAGGAGCAATCAGCCCCAGCATTTT.